One sample yielded the 18 T cell receptor beta chains listed below, sequenced in a study of cytomegalovirus exposure and HLA in healthy donors. Using immunoSEQ multiplex PCR, the repertoire was profiled, and TCRdb retains in-frame clones only, with some absent. The table has around 300,000 clones, approximately 86% seen once. The sequenced sample consisted of PBMCs. The receptors were sampled from a woman in her late teens or twenties in good health and CMV-seronegative.

The chain recombines TRBV9 with TRBJ1-2; tentative D call: TRBD1 (6 bases). The V gene lost 2 bases and the J gene lost 4 bases, with 12 bases spanning the gap. Germline CDR1 is SGDLS and CDR2 is YYNGEE. This CDR3 region has 14 residues. CDR3 nucleotide sequence: TGTGCCAGCAGCGTGGACGGACAGTCCTATGGCTACACCTTC. Its protein is CASSVDGQSYGYTF. Full variable domain (outside the CDR3, taken from reference TRBV9 and TRBJ1-2): DSGVTQTPKHLITATGQRVTLRCSPRSGDLSVYWYQQSLDQGLQFLIQYYNGEERAKGNILERFSAQQFPDLHSELNLSSLELGDSALYFCASSVDGQSYGYTFGSGTRLTVV.

The rearrangement joins TRBV7-9 to TRBJ1-3; maybe TRBD1 (6 bases). The ends were cut back, 4 bases at V and 4 bases at J, with 14 bases in the middle. Per germline, CDR1 SEHNR and CDR2 FQNEAQ (reference sequence). The CDR3 loop spans 15 amino acids. The CDR3 here is CASSSMGGLGNTIYF. As DNA, the CDR3 is TGTGCCAGCAGCTCCATGGGGGGGCTAGGAAACACCATATATTTT.

V and J are TRBV30 and TRBJ1-2, with D unclear. This CDR3 has 11 residues. Germline assignment: CDR1 GTSNPN and CDR2 SVGIG (reference sequence). V lost 3 bases to trimming and J lost 4 bases, with 6 bases between them. CDR3 in DNA: TGTGCCTGGAGAGGAGGCTATGGCTACACCTTC. Translated, it gives CAWRGGYGYTF.

The chain couples TRBV29-1 to TRBJ1-1, with D perhaps TRBD1 (5 bases). CDR1 and CDR2 from the germline V gene are SQVTM and ANQGSEA. With 2 bases removed from V and 0 bases from J, the gap between germline ends came to 13 bases. This CDR3 has 15 residues. The CDR3 reads CSVERGGGLNTEAFF. In DNA, the CDR3 is TGCAGCGTTGAAAGGGGCGGGGGATTGAACACTGAAGCTTTCTTT.

The chain carries TRBV5-6 and TRBJ1-2, with 10 bases identical to TRBD1. The J segment lost 3 bases and the V segment lost 2 bases, leaving 4 bases of the junction unmatched. In germline, CDR1 is SGHDT, CDR2 YYEEEE. CDR3 length: 15 residues. CDR3 loop: CASSLTGTGDYGYTF. CDR3 in DNA: TGTGCCAGCAGCTTAACCGGGACAGGGGACTATGGCTACACCTTC.

The chain recombines TRBV7-6 with TRBJ1-4, with TRBD1 matching 10 bases. V was pared by 5 bases and J by 8 bases, with 8 bases of the junction left unmatched. The CDR3 is 15 residues long. The germline gives CDR1 SGHVS, CDR2 FNYEAQ. The DNA for the CDR3 is TGTGCCAGCAGCCGAGGGGACAGGGGAGGGGAAAAACTGTTTTTT. Translated: CASSRGDRGGEKLFF.

This chain links TRBV28 with TRBJ2-7; TRBD1 matches 9 bases. CDR1 and CDR2 from the germline V gene are MDHEN and SYDVKM. V was pared by 6 bases and J by 5 bases, with 11 bases of the junction left unmatched. This CDR3 is built from 15 residues. CDR3 in DNA: TGTGCCAGCAGCTCGGCCGGGACAGGGCCTCACGAGCAGTACTTC. Translated: CASSSAGTGPHEQYF.

The V and J genes are TRBV25-1 and TRBJ2-5, with D unresolved. CDR3 length: 13 residues. Trimming shortened V by 4 bases and J by 5 bases, and 11 bases separated the two germline ends. CDR1 is MGHDK, CDR2 SYGVNS, per germline. The CDR3, as DNA: TGTGCCAGCAGTGCGGTGGGCTGGGAGACCCAGTACTTC. It encodes CASSAVGWETQYF. Filled out from reference TRBV25-1 and TRBJ2-5, the complete variable domain reads EADIYQTPRYLVIGTGKKITLECSQTMGHDKMYWYQQDPGMELHLIHYSYGVNSTEKGDLSSESTVSRIRTEHFPLTLESARPSHTSQYLCASSAVGWETQYFGPGTRLLVL.

The V call is TRBV14, the J call TRBJ1-2; D is ambiguous. The CDR3 is 12 amino acids. V lost 0 bases to trimming and J lost 8 bases, with 7 bases between them. CDR1 SGHDN and CDR2 FVKESK come from the germline V gene. The CDR3 spells CASSQDRLGYTF. The CDR3 coding sequence is TGTGCCAGCAGCCAAGATCGTTTGGGCTACACCTTC. The full variable domain, its missing parts supplied by reference TRBV14 and TRBJ1-2, is EAGVTQFPSHSVIEKGQTVTLRCDPISGHDNLYWYRRVMGKEIKFLLHFVKESKQDESGMPNNRFLAERTGGTYSTLKVQPAELEDSGVYFCASSQDRLGYTFGSGTRLTVV.

The chain recombines TRBV5-1 with TRBJ1-2; 10 bases map to TRBD1. Germline V CDR1 and CDR2: SGHRS, YFSETQ. The CDR3 spans 14 residues. The V segment lost 5 bases and the J segment 8 bases; nucleotides outside the gene matches: 9. CDR3 coding DNA: TGCGCCAGCAGTTATACCGGGACAGGGGACGGCTACACCTTC. Its protein product is CASSYTGTGDGYTF.

The V gene is TRBV9, the J gene TRBJ2-7; 7 positions match TRBD2. With 0 bases clipped from V and 5 bases from J, the junction kept 8 bases outside the gene matches. Germline CDR1 reads SGDLS; CDR2 reads YYNGEE. This CDR3 spans 15 amino acids. As DNA, the CDR3 is TGTGCCAGCAGCGTAGGCCCGGTCGCGGGGGACGAGCAGTACTTC. Amino acids: CASSVGPVAGDEQYF.

The chain carries TRBV27 and TRBJ2-7, with TRBD2 matching over 12 bases. The CDR3 consists of 14 residues. Germline-derived CDR1 and CDR2 are MNHEY and SMNVEV (reference sequence). The J segment lost 7 bases and the V segment lost 5 bases, leaving 6 bases of the junction unmatched. CDR3 nucleotide sequence: TGTGCCAGCAGTCCCGGGACTAGCGGGCGGGAGCAGTACTTC. Translating it yields CASSPGTSGREQYF.

This chain connects TRBV6-5 to TRBJ2-7, with 7 bases aligning to TRBD1. Germline V gene data show CDR1 as MNHEY and CDR2 as SVGAGI. With 3 bases clipped from V and 2 bases from J, the junction kept 4 bases outside the gene matches. This CDR3 spans 14 amino acids. The CDR3 DNA sequence: TGTGCCAGCAGTTATCAACAGGGGACCTACGAGCAGTACTTC. Translating gives CASSYQQGTYEQYF.

The rearrangement joins TRBV5-1 to TRBJ1-1; tentatively, D is TRBD1 (5 bases). Germline V CDR1 and CDR2: SGHRS, YFSETQ. Trimming took off 1 base at V and 1 base at J, with 11 bases between the two ends. The CDR3 contains 15 residues. The CDR3 loop is CASSLFGQGNTEAFF. DNA of the CDR3: TGCGCCAGCAGCTTGTTCGGGCAGGGGAACACTGAAGCTTTCTTT.

V and J are TRBV5-1 and TRBJ2-1; TRBD2 aligns across 8 bases. Germline V gene sequence: CDR1 SGHRS, CDR2 YFSETQ. CDR3 length equals 14 residues. J was trimmed by 4 bases and V by 4 bases; bases with no gene match: 4. In DNA form, the CDR3 reads TGCGCCAGCAGCGGGACTAGTGGGTACAATGAGCAGTTCTTC. Translating gives CASSGTSGYNEQFF.

V usage is TRBV18 and J usage is TRBJ1-5; TRBD1 aligns across 9 bases. CDR1 and CDR2 (germline): KGHSH, LQKENI. With V trimmed by 3 bases and J by 1 base, 4 bases remained unmatched. This CDR3 has 16 residues. The CDR3 region is CASSPNTGGSNQPQHF. In DNA, the CDR3 is TGTGCCAGCTCACCCAATACAGGGGGCAGCAATCAGCCCCAGCATTTT.

This chain joins TRBV5-6 and TRBJ1-5; no firm D call. This CDR3 has 14 residues. V was trimmed by 5 bases and J by 6 bases, leaving 15 bases between them. The germline gives CDR1 SGHDT, CDR2 YYEEEE. This CDR3 is CASSSGLVGQPQHF. The CDR3, as DNA: TGTGCCAGCAGTTCTGGCCTAGTCGGTCAGCCCCAGCATTTT.

The rearrangement uses TRBV5-1 and TRBJ1-1; TRBD1 agrees at 7 bases. Trimming removed 3 bases from V and 3 bases from J; junction bases left unmatched: 11. The CDR3 loop spans 16 amino acids. Germline V gene data show CDR1 as SGHRS and CDR2 as YFSETQ. CDR3 nucleotides: TGCGCCAGCAGCTGGGGCCTCAGGGGGTACGACACTGAAGCTTTCTTT. It is translated as CASSWGLRGYDTEAFF.